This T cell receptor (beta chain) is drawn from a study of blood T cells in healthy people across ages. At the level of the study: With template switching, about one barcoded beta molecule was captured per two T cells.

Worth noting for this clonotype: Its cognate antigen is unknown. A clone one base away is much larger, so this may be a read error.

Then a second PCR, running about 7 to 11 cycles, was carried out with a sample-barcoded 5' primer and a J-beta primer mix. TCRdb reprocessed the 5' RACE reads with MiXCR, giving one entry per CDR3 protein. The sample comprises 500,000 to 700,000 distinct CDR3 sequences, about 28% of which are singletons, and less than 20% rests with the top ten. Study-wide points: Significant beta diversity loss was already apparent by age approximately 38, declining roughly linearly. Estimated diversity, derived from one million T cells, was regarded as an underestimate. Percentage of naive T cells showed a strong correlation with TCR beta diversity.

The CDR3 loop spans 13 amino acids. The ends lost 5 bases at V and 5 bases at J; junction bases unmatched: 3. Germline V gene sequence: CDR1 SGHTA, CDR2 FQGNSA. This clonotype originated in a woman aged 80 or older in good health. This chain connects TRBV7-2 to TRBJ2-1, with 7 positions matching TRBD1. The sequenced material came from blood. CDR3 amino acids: CASSTGEHNEQFF. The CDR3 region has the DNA TGTGCCAGCAGCACAGGGGAGCACAATGAGCAGTTCTTC.